This TCR beta chain was profiled in a study of T cells in Graves' hyperthyroidism and ophthalmopathy. Study-wide points: Among clonotypes expanded in thyroid above 0.001, most were also found in blood.

The CDR3 has 14 residues. V lost 1 base and J lost 8, with 14 bases in between. Germline values: CDR1 SGHVS, CDR2 FQNEAQ. This clonotype was recorded many times. Its cognate antigen is unknown. Reasons for excluding patients were uncontrolled infection, other autoimmune disease, pregnancy or lactation. Together with thyroid ultrasound, orbital computed tomography, serum thyroxine and TRAb, clinical symptoms were used for diagnoses. The study collected blood at first hyperthyroidism diagnosis, before any ophthalmopathy symptoms arose. TCR beta CDR3 regions were amplified from RNA transcripts. Primed by the HTBI set, a first-round RT-PCR was run on the TCR CDR3. One entry per CDR3 protein results from TCRdb running MiXCR on the multiplex PCR reads. The sample carries fewer than 450,000 distinct CDR3 sequences, about a sixth recorded once.

The sequenced sample was blood. This sequence joins TRBV7-8 and TRBJ1-1, with D perhaps TRBD1 (6 bases). This clonotype was sampled from a woman aged 25-40 years with Graves' hyperthyroidism that later progressed to Graves' ophthalmopathy. CDR3 in amino acids: CASSLDRVRGEAFF. The CDR3 nucleotides read TGTGCCAGCAGCTTAGATAGGGTCAGGGGCGAAGCTTTCTTT.